This T cell receptor (beta chain) was identified in a study of cytomegalovirus exposure and HLA in healthy donors. At the level of the study: Per a later analysis, the 666 first-cohort and approximately 120 validation repertoires shared one platform. Whole-study results and caveats: It was confirmed in vitro that a few of the CMV-associated chains were specific for CMV antigens. Reportedly, cytomegalovirus status was diagnosed with high sensitivity and specificity.

Regarding this clone: Its antigen is unknown.

The assay was immunoSEQ multiplex PCR, and TCRdb's table has in-frame clones only and misses some. The sample lists about 250,000 clones, roughly 87% seen once, with about 12% in the top ten. Sequenced: PBMCs. The receptor was derived from a man between 18 and 29 years old in good health and CMV-seropositive.

The CDR3 DNA reads TGTGCCAGCAGTTACTCGATTACGGGACAGACCTATGGCTACACCTTC. This gives the protein CASSYSITGQTYGYTF. The chain has TRBV6-5 and TRBJ1-2; the match to TRBD1 covers 7 bases. V gave up 0 bases and J gave up 4 bases; unmatched junction bases: 8. The CDR3 sequence is 16 residues long. The V gene's germline CDR1 is MNHEY and CDR2 SVGAGI.